This passage covers 28 T cell receptor beta chains from one sample sequenced in a study of OX40 agonist ivuxolimab in advanced cancers. Assay: immunoSEQ multiplex PCR; the TCRdb copy retains only in-frame clones and omits some. Counted here are tens of thousands of clones, roughly 92% occurring once; the ten biggest clones make up 18%. Sample: CD4+ or CD8+ T cells sorted from blood, taken in a trial of the OX40 agonist ivuxolimab. The receptors derive from an adult with an advanced solid tumor such as melanoma, head and neck, liver or kidney cancer.

The V call is TRBV27, the J call TRBJ2-7; 11 bases line up with TRBD1. This CDR3 has 16 amino acids. Unmatched junction bases numbered 5, after V lost 2 bases and J lost 2 bases. Germline CDR1 MNHEY, CDR2 SMNVEV (reference sequence). CDR3 bases: TGTGCCAGCAGTTTACCAGGGACAGGGGGTCCCTACGAGCAGTACTTC. Amino acid sequence: CASSLPGTGGPYEQYF.

The chain's CDR3 is CASSLYRDLKTEAFF. The CDR3 DNA reads as TGTGCCAGCAGTTTATATCGGGACCTCAAGACTGAAGCTTTCTTT. This chain links TRBV28 with TRBJ1-1, with D possibly being TRBD1 (5 bases). The CDR3 consists of 15 residues. V was shortened by 1 base and J by 5 bases, with 14 bases between the two germline ends. Germline values: CDR1 MDHEN, CDR2 SYDVKM.

This chain links TRBV23-1 with TRBJ1-2; TRBD1 matches at 9 bases. TRBV23-1 is an open reading frame whose function is uncertain. The CDR3 runs 15 residues. V dropped 2 bases and J dropped 2; count of bases not matched to a gene: 3. CDR3 in DNA: TGCGCCAGCAGTCAAACCGGGACAGGGAACTATGGCTACACCTTC. Protein: CASSQTGTGNYGYTF.

The V call is TRBV5-1, the J call TRBJ2-1; TRBD1 matches at 10 bases. Trimming at V came to 2 bases and at J to 6 bases, leaving 8 bases not matched to a gene. The CDR3 length is 16 residues. Germline loops: CDR1 SGHRS, CDR2 YFSETQ. The CDR3: CASSFSGTGVSNEQFF. The DNA for the CDR3 is TGCGCCAGCAGCTTTTCCGGGACAGGGGTATCCAATGAGCAGTTCTTC.

The rearrangement links TRBV27 to TRBJ2-7, with D unresolved. This CDR3 has 13 amino acids. V was trimmed by 6 bases and J by 2 bases, leaving 11 bases between them. Looked up from germline, CDR1 is MNHEY and CDR2 is SMNVEV (reference sequence). The CDR3 is CASSLTEAYEQYF. CDR3 nucleotides: TGTGCCAGCAGCTTGACCGAAGCCTACGAGCAGTACTTC.

This chain links TRBV30 with TRBJ1-2; D ambiguous. Looked up from germline, CDR1 is GTSNPN and CDR2 is SVGIG (reference sequence). Trimming pared 0 bases from V and 3 bases from J, leaving 8 bases between. There are 13 residues in the CDR3. CDR3 nucleotide sequence: TGTGCCTGGAGTGTACGGCCATACTATGGCTACACCTTC. Amino acids: CAWSVRPYYGYTF.

The chain links TRBV5-3 to TRBJ1-6; the D gene is possibly TRBD1 (5 bases). TRBV5-3 is recorded as an ORF, its role being uncertain. The CDR3 length is 14 residues. With 8 bases removed from V and 11 bases from J, the gap between germline ends came to 20 bases. CDR3 protein: CASHPGQIRPPLHF. CDR3 DNA sequence: TGTGCCAGCCACCCGGGGCAGATAAGGCCACCCCTCCACTTT.

The chain joins TRBV27 to TRBJ2-1; tentative D call: TRBD2 (5 bases). V lost 4 bases and J 5 bases, leaving 15 bases between the germline ends. Germline CDR1 MNHEY, CDR2 SMNVEV (reference sequence). This CDR3 spans 15 amino acids. CDR3 sequence: CASSSSSRNHNEQFF. As DNA, the CDR3 is TGTGCCAGCAGTTCTAGCAGCCGCAACCACAATGAGCAGTTCTTC.

This sequence joins TRBV28 and TRBJ2-7; D is unclear. The germline V and J ends were trimmed by 5 bases and 4 bases, with 9 bases remaining between them. The length of the CDR3 is 12 residues. From germline, CDR1 is MDHEN and CDR2 SYDVKM. The CDR3 DNA reads TGTGCCAGCAGTCCTCAGAGGTACGAGCAGTACTTC. Translation: CASSPQRYEQYF.

The V gene is TRBV29-1, the J gene TRBJ2-5, with D perhaps TRBD2 (7 bases). With 3 bases removed from V and 2 bases from J, the gap between germline ends came to 16 bases. In germline, CDR1 is SQVTM, CDR2 ANQGSEA. The CDR3 has 15 amino acids. CDR3 in amino acids: CSVDRPGGVQETQYF. For the CDR3, the DNA is TGCAGCGTTGATAGGCCGGGGGGCGTACAAGAGACCCAGTACTTC. Combining the CDR3 with reference TRBV29-1 and TRBJ2-5 gives the whole variable domain SAVISQKPSRDICQRGTSLTIQCQVDSQVTMMFWYRQQPGQSLTLIATANQGSEATYESGFVIDKFPISRPNLTFSTLTVSNMSPEDSSIYLCSVDRPGGVQETQYFGPGTRLLVL.

This clone showed up just once. The chain combines TRBV10-3 with TRBJ2-7; 7 positions agree with TRBD2. CDR1 is ENHRY and CDR2 is SYGVKD in the germline V gene. Trimming removed 6 bases from V and 7 bases from J; junction bases left unmatched: 12. CDR3 length: 14 amino acids. CDR3 region: CAISHGGTNTEQYF. The CDR3 nucleotides are TGTGCCATCAGCCACGGCGGGACTAACACGGAGCAGTACTTC.

This chain connects TRBV4-1 to TRBJ2-2; D possibly corresponds to TRBD1 (5 bases). CDR3 size: 13 residues. Germline CDR1 reads MGHRA; CDR2 reads YSYEKL. V was pared by 1 base and J by 5 bases, with 5 bases between. CDR3 in amino acids: CASSQGQTGELFF. In DNA form, the CDR3 reads TGCGCCAGCAGCCAAGGACAGACCGGGGAGCTGTTTTTT.

V is TRBV27 and J is TRBJ2-5, with D maybe TRBD1 (5 bases). This CDR3 contains 14 residues. CDR1 and CDR2 (germline): MNHEY, SMNVEV (reference sequence). V was shortened by 5 bases and J by 4 bases, with 14 bases between the two germline ends. The CDR3, as DNA: TGTGCCAGCAGTCCCTGGGGCAGAGGAGAGACCCAGTACTTC. Protein sequence: CASSPWGRGETQYF.

The rearrangement uses TRBV6-5 and TRBJ2-7; TRBD2 agrees at 7 bases. The V segment lost 4 bases and the J segment 4 bases; nucleotides outside the gene matches: 10. The CDR3 has 15 amino acids. Germline values: CDR1 MNHEY, CDR2 SVGAGI. The CDR3 sequence is CASSSPAERGYEQYF. In nucleotides, the CDR3 is TGTGCCAGCAGTTCCCCGGCGGAGCGGGGTTACGAGCAGTACTTC.

V and J are TRBV5-1 and TRBJ2-1; TRBD2 aligns across 14 bases. Losses at the gene ends were 4 bases for V and 5 bases for J; bases not matched to a gene: 5. From germline, CDR1 is SGHRS and CDR2 YFSETQ. The CDR3 length is 16 residues. CDR3 coding DNA: TGCGCCAGCAGCATAAAGGGACTAGCGGGAGACAATGAGCAGTTCTTC. Protein: CASSIKGLAGDNEQFF.

CDR3 amino acids: CASSQTGRGLGYGYTF. CDR3 in DNA: TGCGCCAGCAGCCAGACAGGGCGAGGGTTGGGCTATGGCTACACCTTC. The chain links TRBV4-1 to TRBJ1-2; 7 nucleotides align to TRBD1. V trimming: 3 bases; J trimming: 4 bases; junction bases outside the gene matches: 11. The CDR3 loop spans 16 amino acids. Germline V gene lookup returns CDR1 MGHRA and CDR2 YSYEKL.

The chain couples TRBV9 to TRBJ2-1, with D hard to call. The germline V and J ends were trimmed by 2 bases and 4 bases, with 10 bases remaining between them. The V gene's germline CDR1 is SGDLS and CDR2 YYNGEE. The CDR3 contains 14 residues. The chain's CDR3 is CASSVYITYNEQFF. CDR3 coding DNA: TGTGCCAGCAGCGTGTATATCACTTACAATGAGCAGTTCTTC.

A few counts support this clone. V and J are TRBV6-5 and TRBJ2-3; D uncertain. The V gene lost 3 bases and the J gene lost 5 bases, with 3 bases spanning the gap. CDR1 MNHEY and CDR2 SVGAGI come from the germline V gene. There are 11 residues in the CDR3. The CDR3 loop is CASSYLDTQYF. In nucleotides, the CDR3 is TGTGCCAGCAGTTATCTAGATACGCAGTATTTT.

The chain employs TRBV28 and TRBJ2-7; 12 bases fit TRBD2. V lost 5 bases to trimming and J lost 1 base; unmatched junction nucleotides: 3. This CDR3 spans 15 amino acids. Looked up from germline, CDR1 is MDHEN and CDR2 is SYDVKM. The CDR3 loop reads CASSGGTSGSYEQYF. In nucleotides, the CDR3 is TGTGCCAGCAGTGGAGGGACTAGCGGGTCCTACGAGCAGTACTTC. The full variable domain, in which reference TRBV28 and TRBJ2-7 provide the parts outside the CDR3, is DVKVTQSSRYLVKRTGEKVFLECVQDMDHENMFWYRQDPGLGLRLIYFSYDVKMKEKGDIPEGYSVSREKKERFSLILESASTNQTSMYLCASSGGTSGSYEQYFGPGTRLTVT.

The chain's CDR3 is CASSLGQEGNIQYF. Here the CDR3 DNA reads TGTGCCAGCAGCTTAGGACAGGAGGGGAACATTCAGTACTTC. The gene calls are TRBV13 and TRBJ2-4, with a possible D match to TRBD2 (6 bases). The germline CDR1 and CDR2 sequences are PRHDT and FYEKMQ (reference sequence). V gave up 0 bases and J gave up 7 bases, with 10 bases separating them. The CDR3 totals 14 residues.

This clone appeared a single time. The chain carries TRBV5-6 and TRBJ1-3; D not resolved. Germline lookup yields CDR1 SGHDT and CDR2 YYEEEE. Trimming cost V 4 bases and J 1 base, with 9 bases left between them. The CDR3 extends over 14 amino acids. The CDR3 nucleotides read TGTGCCAGCAGCGTACGGTTATCTGGAAACACCATATATTTT. Protein: CASSVRLSGNTIYF.

V is TRBV7-3 and J is TRBJ1-1, with D perhaps matching TRBD1 (6 bases). V dropped 4 bases and J dropped 11 bases, with 17 bases sitting between them. Per germline, CDR1 SGHTA and CDR2 FQGTGA. The CDR3 totals 13 residues. CDR3 region: CASSYLQGSGAFF. The CDR3 nucleotides read TGTGCCAGCAGCTACTTACAGGGTTCGGGGGCTTTCTTT.

The V call is TRBV19, the J call TRBJ2-1, with D unresolved. CDR1 and CDR2 (germline): LNHDA, SQIVND (reference sequence). This CDR3 comprises 15 residues. V lost 3 bases, J lost 0 bases, and 9 bases lay in between. In DNA form, the CDR3 reads TGTGCCAGTAGTATCCGAGCTAGCTCCTACAATGAGCAGTTCTTC. This gives the protein CASSIRASSYNEQFF. The complete variable domain, with remaining parts taken from reference TRBV19 and TRBJ2-1, reads DGGITQSPKYLFRKEGQNVTLSCEQNLNHDAMYWYRQDPGQGLRLIYYSQIVNDFQKGDIAEGYSVSREKKESFPLTVTSAQKNPTAFYLCASSIRASSYNEQFFGPGTRLTVL.

This clone has just one count. The chain employs TRBV5-6 and TRBJ2-2; 10 positions agree with TRBD1. The CDR3 runs 17 residues. Germline V gives CDR1 SGHDT, CDR2 YYEEEE. Unmatched junction bases numbered 5, after V lost 0 bases and J lost 3 bases. The CDR3 protein is CASSLGGTGAHTGELFF. The CDR3 DNA is TGTGCCAGCAGCTTGGGAGGGACAGGGGCCCACACCGGGGAGCTGTTTTTT.

The chain is built from TRBV27 and TRBJ2-5; TRBD1 agrees at 9 bases. CDR1 is MNHEY and CDR2 is SMNVEV in the germline V gene (reference sequence). The V gene end was trimmed by 6 bases and the J gene end by 4 bases; junction bases not matched to a gene: 3. The CDR3 spans 13 residues. This CDR3 reads CASSRTGVETQYF. The CDR3 DNA reads as TGTGCCAGCAGCCGGACAGGGGTAGAGACCCAGTACTTC.

This chain links TRBV19 with TRBJ2-1, with D maybe TRBD2 (6 bases). CDR3 size: 14 residues. V lost 3 bases and J lost 8, with 14 bases in between. Germline V gene sequence: CDR1 LNHDA, CDR2 SQIVND (reference sequence). CDR3 in amino acids: CASSIGTGVDEQFF. CDR3 sequence (DNA): TGTGCCAGTAGTATTGGGACTGGGGTCGATGAGCAGTTCTTC.

This chain uses TRBV7-9 with TRBJ2-5; D not certain. Germline V gene data show CDR1 as SEHNR and CDR2 as FQNEAQ (reference sequence). The V end lost 3 bases, the J end lost 1 base, and 0 bases lay between the germline ends. The CDR3 extends over 11 amino acids. The CDR3 sequence: CASSFQETQYF. Here the CDR3 DNA reads TGTGCCAGCAGCTTCCAAGAGACCCAGTACTTC.

The chain employs TRBV11-2 and TRBJ2-5; 10 bases are a match to TRBD1. The CDR3 loop spans 15 amino acids. Trimming took 5 bases from V and 7 from J; bases not matched to a gene: 10. Germline CDR1 is SGHAT and CDR2 is FQNNGV. CDR3 residues: CASSPGTGVASTQYF. The CDR3 region has the DNA TGTGCCAGCAGCCCCGGGACAGGGGTAGCGTCGACCCAGTACTTC.